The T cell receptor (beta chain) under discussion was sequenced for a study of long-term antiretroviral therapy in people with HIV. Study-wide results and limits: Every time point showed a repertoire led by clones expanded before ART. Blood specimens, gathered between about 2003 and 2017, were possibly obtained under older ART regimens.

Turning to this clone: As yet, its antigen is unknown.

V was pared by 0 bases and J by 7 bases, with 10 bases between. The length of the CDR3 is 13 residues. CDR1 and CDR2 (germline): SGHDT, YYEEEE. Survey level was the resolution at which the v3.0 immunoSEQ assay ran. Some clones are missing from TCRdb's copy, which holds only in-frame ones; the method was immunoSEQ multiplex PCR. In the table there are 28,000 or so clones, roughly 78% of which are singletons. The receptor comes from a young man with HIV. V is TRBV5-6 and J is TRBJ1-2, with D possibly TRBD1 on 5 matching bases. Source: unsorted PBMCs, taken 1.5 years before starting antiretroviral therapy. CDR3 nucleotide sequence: TGTGCCAGCAGCTTGGGGGGCCTGGCTGGCTACACCTTC. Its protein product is CASSLGGLAGYTF.